Presented here are 23 T cell receptor beta chains from one specimen sequenced in a study of cytomegalovirus exposure and HLA in healthy donors (dated 2017 in TCRdb). The library came from the immunoSEQ multiplex PCR assay. The multiplex PCR relied on a mix of 60 forward primers for TCR Vbeta segments and 13 reverse primers for TCR Jbeta segments. The source is immuneACCESS, and TCRdb retained only in-frame sequences with V and J called. Part of the clones is not carried over; for the studies checked, unresolved V genes explain less than half of this, and the remainder is unexplained. The sample's table lists a count of 85,000 or so clones. About 1.1% of the sample is held by the ten biggest clonotypes. The sequenced sample was PBMCs. Receptors originate from a woman in her 30s in good health and CMV-seronegative.

This chain uses TRBV28 with TRBJ2-6, with D possibly TRBD2 on 6 matching bases. The CDR3 is made up of 15 amino acids. Trimming took off 3 bases at V and 0 bases at J, with 6 bases between the two ends. Germline V gene lookup returns CDR1 MDHEN and CDR2 SYDVKM. The CDR3 bases are TGTGCCAGCAGTTTGGGGGGCTCTGGGGCCAACGTCCTGACTTTC. Its translation: CASSLGGSGANVLTF.

The V and J genes are TRBV2 and TRBJ1-1; 8 nucleotides agree with TRBD1. V lost 2 bases, J lost 1 base, and 15 bases stayed unmatched. This CDR3 spans 19 amino acids. Germline CDR1 SNHLY, CDR2 FYNNEI. The CDR3 reads CASSEITGRGRGANTEAFF. CDR3 nucleotides: TGTGCCAGCAGTGAAATTACGGGCAGGGGGCGCGGGGCGAACACTGAAGCTTTCTTT. Full variable domain (remainder filled in from reference TRBV2 and TRBJ1-1): EPEVTQTPSHQVTQMGQEVILRCVPISNHLYFYWYRQILGQKVEFLVSFYNNEISEKSEIFDDQFSVERPDGSNFTLKIRSTKLEDSAMYFCASSEITGRGRGANTEAFFGQGTRLTVV.

The V call is TRBV5-1, the J call TRBJ2-2, with 8 bases that match TRBD2. CDR1 and CDR2 from the germline V gene are SGHRS and YFSETQ. The CDR3 is 15 amino acids. Trimming took 4 bases from V and 4 from J; bases not matched to a gene: 6. The CDR3 sequence is CASSRAGELTGELFF. CDR3 sequence (DNA): TGCGCCAGCAGCCGAGCGGGGGAGCTCACCGGGGAGCTGTTTTTT.

This CDR3 reads CSTSGGRRGTQYF. The CDR3 bases are TGTTCGACTAGCGGGGGGCGGAGGGGGACCCAGTACTTC. The chain employs TRBV6-1 and TRBJ2-5, with 13 positions matching TRBD2. The CDR3 length is 13 residues. The germline V gene has CDR1 MNHNS and CDR2 SASEGT.

The chain links TRBV30 to TRBJ2-1, with 7 positions matching TRBD1. The V gene end was trimmed by 5 bases and the J gene end by 9 bases; junction bases not matched to a gene: 10. Germline CDR1 reads GTSNPN; CDR2 reads SVGIG (reference sequence). The CDR3 has 13 amino acids. CDR3 nucleotide sequence: TGTGCCTGGCGAGGGCAGGGGGATAGTGAGCAGTTCTTC. Translation: CAWRGQGDSEQFF.

This chain joins TRBV27 and TRBJ1-5, with a possible D match to TRBD1 (5 bases). The V end was cut by 8 bases, the J end by 1 base, with 15 bases between. The CDR3 runs 15 residues. Per germline, CDR1 MNHEY and CDR2 SMNVEV (reference sequence). CDR3 amino acids: CASGAGRTSNQPQHF. Written as DNA, the CDR3 is TGTGCCAGCGGAGCGGGACGGACAAGCAATCAGCCCCAGCATTTT.

The chain is built from TRBV5-1 and TRBJ2-1, with D tentatively TRBD1 (6 bases). The CDR3 length is 13 residues. Between the trimmed V and J ends, which lost 2 bases and 7 bases, there was a span of 10 bases. Germline V gene data show CDR1 as SGHRS and CDR2 as YFSETQ. CDR3 protein: CASSFSGVNEQFF. DNA of the CDR3: TGCGCCAGCAGCTTTTCAGGGGTTAATGAGCAGTTCTTC. Full variable domain (rest looked up from reference TRBV5-1 and TRBJ2-1): KAGVTQTPRYLIKTRGQQVTLSCSPISGHRSVSWYQQTPGQGLQFLFEYFSETQRNKGNFPGRFSGRQFSNSRSEMNVSTLELGDSALYLCASSFSGVNEQFFGPGTRLTVL.

The chain has TRBV6-5 and TRBJ1-1, with TRBD1 matching over 8 bases. This CDR3 contains 13 residues. After removal of 7 bases from V and 0 bases from J, the junction contained 1 base not matched to a gene. Germline V gene sequence: CDR1 MNHEY, CDR2 SVGAGI. The CDR3: CASTTGVNTEAFF. Written as DNA, the CDR3 is TGTGCCAGCACGACAGGGGTGAACACTGAAGCTTTCTTT.

The chain links TRBV6-1 to TRBJ1-2; possibly TRBD1 for D (6 bases). Germline V gives CDR1 MNHNS, CDR2 SASEGT. This CDR3 is 14 amino acids long. The V and J ends lost 1 base and 5 bases respectively, with 11 bases between them. The CDR3 loop is CASSEETGKYGYTF. The DNA for the CDR3 is TGTGCCAGCAGTGAAGAGACAGGAAAATATGGCTACACCTTC.

This sequence joins TRBV30 and TRBJ1-1; TRBD1 is a possible D gene (6 bases). V gave up 3 bases and J gave up 7 bases, with 9 bases separating them. The germline V gene has CDR1 GTSNPN and CDR2 SVGIG (reference sequence). There are 11 residues in the CDR3. The CDR3 DNA follows: TGTGCCTGGAGAGGGGGTGGTGAAGCTTTCTTT. Residues: CAWRGGGEAFF.

The chain joins TRBV7-9 to TRBJ2-4; a possible D gene is TRBD1 (7 bases). This CDR3 is 14 amino acids long. The germline V gene has CDR1 SEHNR and CDR2 FQNEAQ (reference sequence). The ends were cut back, 5 bases at V and 9 bases at J, with 17 bases in the middle. CDR3 nucleotides: TGTGCCAGCAGCGCGGGACAGCTGATCCCCATTCAGTACTTC. Amino acids: CASSAGQLIPIQYF.

V and J are TRBV27 and TRBJ2-1; maybe TRBD1 (6 bases). The V end lost 2 bases, the J end lost 7 bases, and 12 bases lay between the germline ends. The CDR3 length is 14 residues. Germline V lookup: CDR1 MNHEY, CDR2 SMNVEV (reference sequence). The CDR3 nucleotides read TGTGCCAGCAGTTTAGGGGGCGATTTTAATGAGCAGTTCTTC. Residues: CASSLGGDFNEQFF.

The chain links TRBV30 to TRBJ2-7; D is possibly TRBD2 (5 bases). This CDR3 region has 14 residues. Germline values: CDR1 GTSNPN, CDR2 SVGIG (reference sequence). Trimming shortened V by 0 bases and J by 2 bases, and 11 bases separated the two germline ends. CDR3 sequence (DNA): TGTGCCTGGAGTGTAGGACTTCAGGCCTACGAGCAGTACTTC. This encodes CAWSVGLQAYEQYF.

This chain connects TRBV10-3 to TRBJ2-7; 7 bases align to TRBD2. V was pared by 2 bases and J by 4 bases, with 11 bases of the junction left unmatched. The CDR3 contains 16 residues. CDR1 ENHRY and CDR2 SYGVKD come from the germline V gene. CDR3 sequence: CAISESGGGRSYEQYF. The CDR3 DNA is TGTGCCATCAGTGAGAGTGGGGGGGGAAGAAGTTACGAGCAGTACTTC.

Of note for this clone: Other DNA sequences in this specimen translate into the identical CDR3. V and J are TRBV5-1 and TRBJ2-3; 9 nucleotides agree with TRBD1. Germline CDR1 and CDR2: SGHRS and YFSETQ. This CDR3 comprises 14 residues. J gave up 2 bases and V 4 bases, and 2 bases lay outside the gene matches. The DNA of the CDR3 is TGCGCCAGCAGCCGGACAGGGGACACAGATACGCAGTATTTT. Protein product: CASSRTGDTDTQYF.

The chain recombines TRBV29-1 with TRBJ1-1; 7 bases are shared with TRBD1. The germline V gene has CDR1 SQVTM and CDR2 ANQGSEA. The V and J ends lost 4 bases and 0 bases, in that order; junction bases with no gene match: 2. This CDR3 spans 13 amino acids. The CDR3 is CSVAGTVNTEAFF. The CDR3 DNA follows: TGCAGCGTTGCAGGGACAGTGAACACTGAAGCTTTCTTT.

The chain links TRBV5-1 to TRBJ2-5; D is ambiguous. The CDR3 is 13 amino acids. Germline values: CDR1 SGHRS, CDR2 YFSETQ. V was pared by 2 bases and J by 0 bases, with 5 bases between. The CDR3 coding sequence is TGCGCCAGCAGCTTTAGCTACCAAGAGACCCAGTACTTC. This codes for CASSFSYQETQYF.

The chain joins TRBV7-2 to TRBJ2-3, with TRBD2 as a possible D gene (6 bases). Deletions cut 5 bases from V and 6 bases from J, with 15 bases between. CDR1 SGHTA and CDR2 FQGNSA come from the germline V gene. The CDR3 covers 14 residues. The CDR3 here is CASSLRGLDDTQYF. CDR3 nucleotides: TGTGCCAGCAGCCTAAGGGGACTCGACGATACGCAGTATTTT.

This chain joins TRBV4-1 and TRBJ2-7, with a tentative D call TRBD2 (5 bases). CDR1 and CDR2 (germline): MGHRA, YSYEKL. This CDR3 has 11 amino acids. V lost 3 bases to trimming and J lost 6 bases, with 6 bases between them. CDR3 nucleotide sequence: TGCGCCAGCAGCCATGGAGGCGAGCAGTACTTC. Translating gives CASSHGGEQYF.

J is TRBJ1-2 and V is TRBV6-5; D perhaps matches TRBD1 (5 bases). From germline, CDR1 is MNHEY and CDR2 SVGAGI. The CDR3 runs to 13 residues. Trimming pared 6 bases from V and 2 bases from J, leaving 10 bases between. The DNA of the CDR3 is TGTGCCAGCAGATATGACAGAAACTATGGCTACACCTTC. It encodes CASRYDRNYGYTF.

The chain links TRBV7-8 to TRBJ2-7; TRBD2 might be the D (6 bases). The V end was cut by 1 base, the J end by 0 bases, with 13 bases between. This CDR3 contains 16 residues. Looked up from germline, CDR1 is SGHVS and CDR2 is FQNEAQ. DNA for the CDR3: TGTGCCAGCAGCTTAGGATCGGCGGGATCCTCCTACGAGCAGTACTTC. It yields the protein CASSLGSAGSSYEQYF.

The chain joins TRBV6-5 to TRBJ1-1; 9 bases fit TRBD1. There are 15 residues in the CDR3. Germline trimming cut 4 bases from V and 0 bases from J; bases unmatched to any gene: 3. From germline, CDR1 is MNHEY and CDR2 SVGAGI. The CDR3 protein is CASSLTGGMNTEAFF. The CDR3 bases are TGTGCCAGCAGTTTGACAGGGGGTATGAACACTGAAGCTTTCTTT.

The chain couples TRBV7-2 to TRBJ2-1, with TRBD1 as a possible D gene (5 bases). The CDR3 sequence is 13 residues long. Trimming removed 3 bases at V and 9 bases at J, with 12 bases between. Germline V gene data show CDR1 as SGHTA and CDR2 as FQGNSA. CDR3 loop: CASSLGRASEQFF. In nucleotides, the CDR3 is TGTGCCAGCAGCTTGGGCAGGGCCTCTGAGCAGTTCTTC.